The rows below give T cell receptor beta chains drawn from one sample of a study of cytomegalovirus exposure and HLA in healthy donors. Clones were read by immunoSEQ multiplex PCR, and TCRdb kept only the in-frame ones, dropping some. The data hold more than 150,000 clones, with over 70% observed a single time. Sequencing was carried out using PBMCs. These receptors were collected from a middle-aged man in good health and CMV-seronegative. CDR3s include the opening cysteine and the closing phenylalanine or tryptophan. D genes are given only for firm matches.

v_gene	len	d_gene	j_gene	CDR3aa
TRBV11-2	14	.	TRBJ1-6	CASSRLDSYSPLHF
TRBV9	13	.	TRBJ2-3	CASSRRATDTQYF
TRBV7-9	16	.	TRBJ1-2	CSSSMSWGPLFYGYTF
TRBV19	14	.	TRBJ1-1	CASSSNYANTEAFF
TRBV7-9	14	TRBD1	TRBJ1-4	CASSPGQGPEKLFF
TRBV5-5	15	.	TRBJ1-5	CASSKQGNSNQPQHF
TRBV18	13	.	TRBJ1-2	CASSHGEGGGYTF
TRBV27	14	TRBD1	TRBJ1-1	CASSFRDRDTEAFF
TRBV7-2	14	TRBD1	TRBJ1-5	CASSSRGLDQPQHF
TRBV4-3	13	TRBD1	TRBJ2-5	CASSYRQGETQYF
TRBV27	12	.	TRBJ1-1	CASSLTGTEAFF
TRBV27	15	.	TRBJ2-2	CASTLRGGGTGELFF
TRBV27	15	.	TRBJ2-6	CASSLAGTGANVLTF
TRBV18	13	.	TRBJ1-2	CASSWTEEDGYTF
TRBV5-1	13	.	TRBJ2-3	CASSDSFTDTQYF
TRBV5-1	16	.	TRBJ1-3	CASSYDPRDSGNTIYF
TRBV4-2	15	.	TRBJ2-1	CASSQQTGDYNEQFF
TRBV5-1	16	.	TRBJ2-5	CASSSIRREAGETQYF
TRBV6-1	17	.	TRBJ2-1	CASSANVGLENGNEQFF
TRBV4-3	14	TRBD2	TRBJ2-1	CASSQATSGDEQFF
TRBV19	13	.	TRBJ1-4	CASGRDTHEKLFF
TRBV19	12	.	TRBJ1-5	CASRGSIQPQHF
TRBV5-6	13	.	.	CASSSNNPGEQYF
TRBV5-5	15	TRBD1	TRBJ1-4	CASSLWDRVNEKLFF
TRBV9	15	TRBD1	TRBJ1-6	CASSVDRGQTSPLHF
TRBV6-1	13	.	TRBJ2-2	CASRSPRAGELFF
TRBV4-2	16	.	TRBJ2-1	CASSQDGRVGGNEQFF
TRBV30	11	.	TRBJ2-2	CARMGAGELFF
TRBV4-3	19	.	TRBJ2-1	CASSKGAGTGMNRNNEQFF
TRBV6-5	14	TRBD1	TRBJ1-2	CASSYDATGYGYTF
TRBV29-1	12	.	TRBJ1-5	CSVATNTGPQHF
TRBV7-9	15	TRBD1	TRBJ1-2	CASSRRDRGNNGYTF
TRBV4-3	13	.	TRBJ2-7	CASSQERAWEQYF
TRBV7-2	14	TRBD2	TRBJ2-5	CASSLTSPKETQYF
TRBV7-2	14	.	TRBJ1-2	CASSTPGEYYGYTF
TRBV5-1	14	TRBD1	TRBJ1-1	CASSLQGVNTEAFF
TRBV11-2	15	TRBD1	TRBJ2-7	CASSPRTGSEDEQYF
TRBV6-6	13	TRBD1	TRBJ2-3	CASSQGVLDTQYF